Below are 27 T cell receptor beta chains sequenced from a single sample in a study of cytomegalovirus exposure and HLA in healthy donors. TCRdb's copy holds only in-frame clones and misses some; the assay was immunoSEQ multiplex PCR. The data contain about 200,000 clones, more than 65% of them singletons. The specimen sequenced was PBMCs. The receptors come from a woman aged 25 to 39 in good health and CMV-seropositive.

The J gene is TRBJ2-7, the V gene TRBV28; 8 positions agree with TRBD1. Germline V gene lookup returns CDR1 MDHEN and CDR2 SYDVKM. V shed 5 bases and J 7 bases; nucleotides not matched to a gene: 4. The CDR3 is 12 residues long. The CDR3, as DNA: TGTGCCAGCAGTCCAGGGGGCCGAGAGCAGTACTTC. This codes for CASSPGGREQYF.

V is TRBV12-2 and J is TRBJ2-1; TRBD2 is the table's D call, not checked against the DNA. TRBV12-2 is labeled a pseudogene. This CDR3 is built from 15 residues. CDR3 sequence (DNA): TGTGCAAGTCGCTTAATTGGACTAGCGGACAATGAGCAGTTCTTC. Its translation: CASRLIGLADNEQFF.

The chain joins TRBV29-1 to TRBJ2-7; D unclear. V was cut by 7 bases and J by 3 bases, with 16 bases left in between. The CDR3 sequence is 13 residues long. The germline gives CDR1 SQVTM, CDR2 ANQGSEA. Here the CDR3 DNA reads TGCAGCGCCCGGTCAGGAAATAGCTACGAGCAGTACTTC. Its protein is CSARSGNSYEQYF.

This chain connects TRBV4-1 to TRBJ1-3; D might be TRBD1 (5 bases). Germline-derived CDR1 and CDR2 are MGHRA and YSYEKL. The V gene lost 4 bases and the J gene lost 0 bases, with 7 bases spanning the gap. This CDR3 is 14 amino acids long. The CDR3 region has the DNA TGCGCCAGCAGCCCGGGGGTCTCTGGAAACACCATATATTTT. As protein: CASSPGVSGNTIYF.

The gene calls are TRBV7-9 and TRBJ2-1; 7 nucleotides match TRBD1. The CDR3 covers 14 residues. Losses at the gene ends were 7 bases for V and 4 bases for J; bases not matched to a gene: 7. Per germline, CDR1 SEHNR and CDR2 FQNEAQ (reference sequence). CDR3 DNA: TGTGCCAGCACCTCCGGGACAGATTACAATGAGCAGTTCTTC. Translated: CASTSGTDYNEQFF.

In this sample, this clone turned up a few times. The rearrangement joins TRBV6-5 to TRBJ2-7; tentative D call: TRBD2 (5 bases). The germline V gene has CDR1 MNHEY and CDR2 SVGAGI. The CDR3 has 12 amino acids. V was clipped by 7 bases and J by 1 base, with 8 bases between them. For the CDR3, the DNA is TGTGCCAGCACGGGGTATTCCTACGAGCAGTACTTC. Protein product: CASTGYSYEQYF.

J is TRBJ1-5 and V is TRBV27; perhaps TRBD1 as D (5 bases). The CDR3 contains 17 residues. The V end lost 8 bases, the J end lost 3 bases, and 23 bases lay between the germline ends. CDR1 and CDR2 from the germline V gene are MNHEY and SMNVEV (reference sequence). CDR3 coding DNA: TGTGCCAGCTGCTTAACCCTCGGACAACGGTACAATCAGCCCCAGCATTTT. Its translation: CASCLTLGQRYNQPQHF.

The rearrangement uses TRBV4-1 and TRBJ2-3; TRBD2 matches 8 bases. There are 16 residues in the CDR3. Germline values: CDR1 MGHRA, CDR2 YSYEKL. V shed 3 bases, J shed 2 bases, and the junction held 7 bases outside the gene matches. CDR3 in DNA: TGCGCCAGCAGCCATGAGCGGGGGCAAATCACAGATACGCAGTATTTT. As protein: CASSHERGQITDTQYF.

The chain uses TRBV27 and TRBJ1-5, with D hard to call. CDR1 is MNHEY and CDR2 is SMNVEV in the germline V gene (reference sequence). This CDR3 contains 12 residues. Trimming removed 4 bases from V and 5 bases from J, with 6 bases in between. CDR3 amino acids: CASSSPYQPQHF. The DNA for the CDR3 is TGTGCCAGCAGTTCCCCTTATCAGCCCCAGCATTTT.

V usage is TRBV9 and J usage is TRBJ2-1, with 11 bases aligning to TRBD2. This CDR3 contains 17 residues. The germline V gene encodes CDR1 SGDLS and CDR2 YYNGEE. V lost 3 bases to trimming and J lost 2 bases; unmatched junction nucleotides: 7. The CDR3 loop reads CASSETRGLAAYNEQFF. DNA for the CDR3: TGTGCCAGCAGCGAGACCCGGGGACTAGCGGCCTACAATGAGCAGTTCTTC.

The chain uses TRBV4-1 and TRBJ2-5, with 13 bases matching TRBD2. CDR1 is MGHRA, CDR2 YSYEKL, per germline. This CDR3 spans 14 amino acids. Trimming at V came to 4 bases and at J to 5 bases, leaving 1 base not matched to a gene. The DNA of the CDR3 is TGCGCCAGCAGCCCGACTAGCGGGAGGGAGACCCAGTACTTC. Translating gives CASSPTSGRETQYF.

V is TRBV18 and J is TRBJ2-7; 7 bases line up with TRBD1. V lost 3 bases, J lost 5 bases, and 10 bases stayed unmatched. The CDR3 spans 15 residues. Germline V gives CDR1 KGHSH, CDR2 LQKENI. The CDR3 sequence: CASSPTTGSGNEQYF. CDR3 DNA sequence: TGTGCCAGCTCACCCACGACAGGGTCCGGAAACGAGCAGTACTTC.

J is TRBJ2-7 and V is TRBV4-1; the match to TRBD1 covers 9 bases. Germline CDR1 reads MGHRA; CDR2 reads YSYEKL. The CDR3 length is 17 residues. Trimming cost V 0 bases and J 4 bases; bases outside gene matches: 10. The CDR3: CASSQEGAGQGFYEQYF. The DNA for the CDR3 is TGCGCCAGCAGCCAAGAAGGGGCGGGACAGGGATTTTACGAGCAGTACTTC.

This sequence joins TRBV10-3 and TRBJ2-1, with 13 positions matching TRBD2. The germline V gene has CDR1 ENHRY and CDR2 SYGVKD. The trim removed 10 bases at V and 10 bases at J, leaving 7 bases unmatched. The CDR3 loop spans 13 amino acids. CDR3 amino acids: CATGLAGAKEQFF. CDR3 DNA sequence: TGTGCCACCGGACTAGCGGGAGCCAAAGAGCAGTTCTTC.

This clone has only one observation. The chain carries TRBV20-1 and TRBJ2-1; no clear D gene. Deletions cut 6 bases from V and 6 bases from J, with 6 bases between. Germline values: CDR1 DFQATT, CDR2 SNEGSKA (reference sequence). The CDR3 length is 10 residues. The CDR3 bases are TGCAGTGCGGTACTCAATGAGCAGTTCTTC. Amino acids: CSAVLNEQFF.

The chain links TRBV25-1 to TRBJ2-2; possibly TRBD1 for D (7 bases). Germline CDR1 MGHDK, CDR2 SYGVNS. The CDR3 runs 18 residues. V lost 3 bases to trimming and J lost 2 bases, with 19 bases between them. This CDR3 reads CASSDPPGGRRNTGELFF. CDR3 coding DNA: TGTGCCAGCAGTGACCCCCCAGGGGGGAGGAGAAACACCGGGGAGCTGTTTTTT.

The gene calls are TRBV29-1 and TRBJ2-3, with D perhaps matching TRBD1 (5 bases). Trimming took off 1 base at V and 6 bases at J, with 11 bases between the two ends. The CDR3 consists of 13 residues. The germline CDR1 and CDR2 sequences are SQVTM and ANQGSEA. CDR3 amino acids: CSVEVQGYDTQYF. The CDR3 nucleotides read TGCAGCGTTGAAGTTCAGGGTTACGATACGCAGTATTTT.

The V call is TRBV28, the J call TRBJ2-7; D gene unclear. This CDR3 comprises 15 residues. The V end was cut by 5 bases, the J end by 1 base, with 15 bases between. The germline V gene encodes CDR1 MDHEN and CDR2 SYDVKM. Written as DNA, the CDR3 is TGTGCCAGCAGTCCATCCACCTTAGAGTCCTACGAGCAGTACTTC. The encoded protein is CASSPSTLESYEQYF.

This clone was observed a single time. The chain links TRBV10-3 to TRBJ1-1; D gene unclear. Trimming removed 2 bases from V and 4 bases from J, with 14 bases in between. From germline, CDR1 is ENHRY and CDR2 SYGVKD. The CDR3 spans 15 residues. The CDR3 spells CAISEGSERGTEAFF. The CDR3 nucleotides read TGTGCCATCAGTGAGGGCTCCGAAAGAGGCACTGAAGCTTTCTTT.

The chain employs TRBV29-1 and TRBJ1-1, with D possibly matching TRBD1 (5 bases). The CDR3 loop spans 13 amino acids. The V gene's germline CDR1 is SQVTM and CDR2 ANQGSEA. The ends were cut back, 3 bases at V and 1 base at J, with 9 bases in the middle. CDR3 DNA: TGCAGCGTTGAGGGGCAGGCGAACACTGAAGCTTTCTTT. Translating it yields CSVEGQANTEAFF. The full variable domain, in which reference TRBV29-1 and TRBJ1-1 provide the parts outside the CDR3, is SAVISQKPSRDICQRGTSLTIQCQVDSQVTMMFWYRQQPGQSLTLIATANQGSEATYESGFVIDKFPISRPNLTFSTLTVSNMSPEDSSIYLCSVEGQANTEAFFGQGTRLTVV.

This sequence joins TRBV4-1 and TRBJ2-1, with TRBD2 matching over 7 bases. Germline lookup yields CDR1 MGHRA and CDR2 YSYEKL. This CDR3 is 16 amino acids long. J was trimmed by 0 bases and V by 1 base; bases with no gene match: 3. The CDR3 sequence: CASSQAGGSSYNEQFF. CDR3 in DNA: TGCGCCAGCAGCCAAGCGGGGGGAAGCTCCTACAATGAGCAGTTCTTC.

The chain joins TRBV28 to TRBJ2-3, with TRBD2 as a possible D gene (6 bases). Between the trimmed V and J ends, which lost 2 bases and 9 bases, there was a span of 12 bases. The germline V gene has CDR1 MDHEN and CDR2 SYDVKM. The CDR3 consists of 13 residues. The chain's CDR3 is CASSLVPEGTQYF. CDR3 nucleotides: TGTGCCAGCAGTTTAGTCCCGGAGGGGACGCAGTATTTT.

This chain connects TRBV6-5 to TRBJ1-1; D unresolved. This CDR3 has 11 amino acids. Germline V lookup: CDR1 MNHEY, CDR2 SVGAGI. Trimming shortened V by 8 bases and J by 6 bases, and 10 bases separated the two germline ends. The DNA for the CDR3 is TGTGCCAGCGGCCGGGAGGCTGAAGCTTTCTTT. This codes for CASGREAEAFF.

In DNA form, the CDR3 reads TGTGCCATCAGTGAGTCGTGGACAGAAGAAAATCAGCCCCAGCATTTT. This sequence encodes CAISESWTEENQPQHF. The chain has TRBV10-3 and TRBJ1-5; the D gene is possibly TRBD1 (6 bases). CDR3 length: 16 amino acids. Germline loops: CDR1 ENHRY, CDR2 SYGVKD. Trimming removed 0 bases at V and 4 bases at J, with 13 bases between.

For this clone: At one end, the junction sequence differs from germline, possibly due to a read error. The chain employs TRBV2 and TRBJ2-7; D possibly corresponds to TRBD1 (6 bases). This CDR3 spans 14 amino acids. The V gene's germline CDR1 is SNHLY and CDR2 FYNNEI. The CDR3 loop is CASSEDRSNYEQYF. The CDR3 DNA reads TGTGCCAGCAGCGAAGACAGGAGTAACTACGAGCAGTACTTC.

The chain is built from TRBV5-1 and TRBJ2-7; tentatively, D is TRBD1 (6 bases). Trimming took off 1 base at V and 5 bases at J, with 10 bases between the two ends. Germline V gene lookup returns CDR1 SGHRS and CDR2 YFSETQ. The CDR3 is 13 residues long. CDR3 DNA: TGCGCCAGCAGCTTGTATGAGGGGGACGAGCAGTACTTC. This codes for CASSLYEGDEQYF.

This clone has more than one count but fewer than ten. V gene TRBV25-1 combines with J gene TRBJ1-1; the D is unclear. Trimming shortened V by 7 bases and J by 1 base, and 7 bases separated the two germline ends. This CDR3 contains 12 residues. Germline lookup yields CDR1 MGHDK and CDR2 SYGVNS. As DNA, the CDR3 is TGTGCCAGCATGTCCCAGAACACTGAAGCTTTCTTT. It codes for CASMSQNTEAFF.